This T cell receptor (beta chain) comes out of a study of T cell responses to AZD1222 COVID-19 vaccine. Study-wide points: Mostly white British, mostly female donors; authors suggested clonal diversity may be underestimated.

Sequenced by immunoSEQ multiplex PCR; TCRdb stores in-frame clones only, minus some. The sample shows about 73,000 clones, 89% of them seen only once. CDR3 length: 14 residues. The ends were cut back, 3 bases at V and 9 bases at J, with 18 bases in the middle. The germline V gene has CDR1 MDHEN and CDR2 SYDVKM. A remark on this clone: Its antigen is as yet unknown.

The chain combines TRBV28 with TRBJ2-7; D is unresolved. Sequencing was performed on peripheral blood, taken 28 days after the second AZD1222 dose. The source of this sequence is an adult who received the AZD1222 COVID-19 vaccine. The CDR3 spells CASSFQVRFGWQYF. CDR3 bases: TGTGCCAGCAGTTTCCAGGTCCGGTTTGGATGGCAGTACTTC.